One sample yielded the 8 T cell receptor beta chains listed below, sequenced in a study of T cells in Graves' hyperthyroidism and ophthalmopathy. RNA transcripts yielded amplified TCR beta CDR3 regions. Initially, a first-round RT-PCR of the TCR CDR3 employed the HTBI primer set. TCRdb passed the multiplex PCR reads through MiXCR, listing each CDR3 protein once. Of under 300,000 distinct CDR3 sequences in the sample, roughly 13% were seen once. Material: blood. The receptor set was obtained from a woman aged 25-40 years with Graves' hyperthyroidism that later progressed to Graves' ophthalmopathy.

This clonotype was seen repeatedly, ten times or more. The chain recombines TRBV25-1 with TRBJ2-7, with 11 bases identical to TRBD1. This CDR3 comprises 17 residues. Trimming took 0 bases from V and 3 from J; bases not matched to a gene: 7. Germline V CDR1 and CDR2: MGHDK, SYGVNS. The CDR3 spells CASSEYGGTGGGYEQYF. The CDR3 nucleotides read TGTGCCAGCAGTGAATATGGTGGGACAGGGGGAGGCTACGAGCAGTACTTC.

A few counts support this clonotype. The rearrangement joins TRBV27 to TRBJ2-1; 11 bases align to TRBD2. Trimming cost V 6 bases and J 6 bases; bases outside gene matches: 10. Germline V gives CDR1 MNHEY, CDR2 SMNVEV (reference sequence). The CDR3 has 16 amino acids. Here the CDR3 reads CASRLGVAGGGNEQFF. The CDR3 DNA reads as TGTGCCAGCAGATTAGGTGTAGCGGGAGGGGGCAATGAGCAGTTCTTC.

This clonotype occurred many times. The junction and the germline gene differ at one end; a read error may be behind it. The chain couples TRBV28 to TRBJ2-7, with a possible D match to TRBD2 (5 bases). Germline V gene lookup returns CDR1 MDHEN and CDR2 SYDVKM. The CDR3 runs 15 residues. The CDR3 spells CASGLGPATTYEQYF. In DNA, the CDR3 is TGTGCCAGCGGTTTGGGTCCGGCGACTACCTACGAGCAGTACTTC.

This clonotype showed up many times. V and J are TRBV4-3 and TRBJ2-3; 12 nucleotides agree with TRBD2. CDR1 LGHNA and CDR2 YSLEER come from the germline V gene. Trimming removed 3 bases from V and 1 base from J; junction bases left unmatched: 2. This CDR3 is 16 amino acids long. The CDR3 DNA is TGCGCCAGCAGCCACCGACTAGCGGGAGGCACAGATACGCAGTATTTT. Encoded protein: CASSHRLAGGTDTQYF.

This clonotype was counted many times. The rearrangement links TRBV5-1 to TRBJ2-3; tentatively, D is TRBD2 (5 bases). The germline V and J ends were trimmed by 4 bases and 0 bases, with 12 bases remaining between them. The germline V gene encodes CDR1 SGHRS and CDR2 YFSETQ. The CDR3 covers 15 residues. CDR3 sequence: CASSSQRGSTDTQYF. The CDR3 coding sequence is TGCGCCAGCAGCAGTCAGCGCGGGAGCACAGATACGCAGTATTTT.

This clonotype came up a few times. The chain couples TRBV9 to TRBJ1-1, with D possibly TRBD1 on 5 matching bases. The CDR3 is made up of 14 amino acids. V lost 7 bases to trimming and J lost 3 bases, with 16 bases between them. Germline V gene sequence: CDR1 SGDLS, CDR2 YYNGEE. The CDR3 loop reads CASSRVGADTEAFF. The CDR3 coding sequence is TGTGCCAGCTCACGCGTAGGGGCTGACACTGAAGCTTTCTTT.

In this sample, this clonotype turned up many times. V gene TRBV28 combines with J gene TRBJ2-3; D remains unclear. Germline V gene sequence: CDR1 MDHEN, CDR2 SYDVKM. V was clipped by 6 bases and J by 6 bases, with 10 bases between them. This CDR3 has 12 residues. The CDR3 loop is CASSIRPDTQYF. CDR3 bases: TGTGCCAGCAGCATCAGACCCGATACGCAGTATTTT. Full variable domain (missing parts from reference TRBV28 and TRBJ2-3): DVKVTQSSRYLVKRTGEKVFLECVQDMDHENMFWYRQDPGLGLRLIYFSYDVKMKEKGDIPEGYSVSREKKERFSLILESASTNQTSMYLCASSIRPDTQYFGPGTRLTVL.

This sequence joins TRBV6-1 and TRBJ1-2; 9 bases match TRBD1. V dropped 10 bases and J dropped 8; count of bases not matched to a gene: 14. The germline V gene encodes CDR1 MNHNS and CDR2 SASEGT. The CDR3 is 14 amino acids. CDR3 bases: TGTGCCACCCATTACGACAGGGGGTCGGGGGGCTACACCTTC. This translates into CATHYDRGSGGYTF.